These T cell receptor beta chains were read from a single sample in a study of cytomegalovirus exposure and HLA in healthy donors. Clones were read by immunoSEQ multiplex PCR, and TCRdb kept only the in-frame ones, dropping some. This table has about 91,000 clones, 55% to 65% appearing once. The specimen sequenced was PBMCs. Receptors originate from a human donor in good health. Both conserved end residues are trimmed from each CDR3. Fields, in order: V gene, CDR3 protein.

>TRBV2
AGGTGHTEAF
>TRBV5-6
ASSLALGSGANVLT
>TRBV5-4
ASSLDGGGTDTQY
>TRBV5-4
ASSPWGVTEAF
>TRBV30
AWSVNRSSGANVLT
>TRBV9
ASSVSYSGGLYQETQY
>TRBV18
ASSTGLTSYEQY
>TRBV7-3
ASSFTGGTGNTIY
>TRBV10-3
AIRTGGLNSPLH
>TRBV10-3
AIRDRGLADTQY
>TRBV5-5
ASRQGDSGELF
>TRBV6-1
ASSELIQLRSETQY
>TRBV18
ASSLGTGGFTEAF
>TRBV19
ASSIGKGANTEAF
>TRBV5-4
ASSGDLGVGAF
>TRBV5-6
ASSSGLAGDTQY
>TRBV5-4
ASSRQGDEQF
>TRBV5-4
ASSSQGLAGITGELF
>TRBV6-5
ASSYLTGHGGYT
>TRBV7-8
ASSLRDSGTAGELF
>TRBV4-3
ASSQDRDSYSPLH
>TRBV27
ASSMGQGLIANYGYT
>TRBV7-2
ASSPQGGDGYT
>TRBV27
ASRLAGTNEQF
>TRBV4-2
ASSQFLLGTGAEATNEKLF
>TRBV7-6
ASSFQDPDEQY
>TRBV10-3
AISGTGEPNIQY
>TRBV19
ASVNRDSKSNEQF
>TRBV6-6
ASRSGGNQPQH
>TRBV2
ASRATGGNGEQY
>TRBV5-4
ASSPSTSGLTGELF
>TRBV19
ASSPTGSQPQH
>TRBV4-1
ASGLRPGQGIRMNTEAF
>TRBV19
ASRTGTGKNGYT
>TRBV7-2
ASSYRGSLSQETQY
>TRBV6-6
ASSAIAGRSYEQY
>TRBV2
ASMGQVNTGELF
>TRBV7-2
ASSLEEGYSPLH
>TRBV18
ASSPTSGFNTEAL